Below, one TCR beta chain is given with its context. Its matching antigen is unknown. The record originates from a study of cytomegalovirus exposure and HLA in healthy donors. Looking at the study overall: The 110 or so validation repertoires used a platform that matched the one used for the approximately 700 first-cohort repertoires, as a later analysis reported.

Study-level results: Many donors carried some public TCRs, although rarity characterized most TCR sequences. Subsequent analysis found a tendency for first-cohort TCR clusters to co-occur within the 120 or so validation repertoires.

Sequencing used immunoSEQ multiplex PCR; TCRdb keeps in-frame clones, though not all of them. The table lists fewer than 90,000 clones, almost 97% of them singletons. The donors belonged to the approximately 110-subject validation cohort, separate from the roughly 700-subject first cohort. The source of this sequence is a young man in good health and CMV-seropositive. The sample taken for sequencing was PBMCs.

The CDR3 is CASSNRDRGNWGNQPQHF. For the CDR3, the DNA is TGTGCCAGTAGTAACCGGGACAGGGGAAATTGGGGCAATCAGCCCCAGCATTTT. The chain uses TRBV19 and TRBJ1-5, with 10 bases that match TRBD1. From germline, CDR1 is LNHDA and CDR2 SQIVND (reference sequence). J lost 2 bases, V lost 4 bases, and 11 bases had no gene match. This CDR3 has 18 amino acids.